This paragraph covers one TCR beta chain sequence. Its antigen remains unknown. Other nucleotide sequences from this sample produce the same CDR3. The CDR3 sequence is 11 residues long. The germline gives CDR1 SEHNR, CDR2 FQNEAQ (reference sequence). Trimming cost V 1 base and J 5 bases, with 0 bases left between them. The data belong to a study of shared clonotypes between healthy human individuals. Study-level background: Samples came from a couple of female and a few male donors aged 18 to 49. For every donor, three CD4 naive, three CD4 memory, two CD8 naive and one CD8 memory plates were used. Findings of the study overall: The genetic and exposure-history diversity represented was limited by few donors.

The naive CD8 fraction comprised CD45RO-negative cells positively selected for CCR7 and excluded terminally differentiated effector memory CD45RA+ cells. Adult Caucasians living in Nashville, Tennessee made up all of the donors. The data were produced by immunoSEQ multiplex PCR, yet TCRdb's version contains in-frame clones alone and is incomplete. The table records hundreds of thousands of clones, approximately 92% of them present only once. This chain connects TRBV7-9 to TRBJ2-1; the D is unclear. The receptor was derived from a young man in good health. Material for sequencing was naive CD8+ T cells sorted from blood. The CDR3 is CASSLDNEQFF. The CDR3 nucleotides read TGTGCCAGCAGCTTAGACAATGAGCAGTTCTTC.